These T cell receptor beta chains were read from a single sample in a study of T cell changes during pregnancy in multiple sclerosis. Produced via immunoSEQ multiplex PCR; TCRdb's table is partial and in-frame only. The table records some 40,000 clones, 70% to 90% of them present only once. The source material was CD4+ T cells from peripheral blood mononuclear cells, sampled in the first trimester of pregnancy. The source is a female donor with multiple sclerosis, enrolled in a pregnancy study. Both conserved end residues are part of each CDR3. The order of the fields is CDR3 length, J gene, D gene, V gene, clone size, CDR3 DNA, CDR3 protein. D genes are given only for firm matches. The size of a clone is reported for some rows only, either as once, few or many, or as a class for expanded clones.

cdr3_length: 16; j_call: TRBJ2-1; d_call: TRBD2; v_call: TRBV5-4; clone_size: .; cdr3_nt: TGTGCCAGCAGCCGCCCCCCAGCGGGAGCCTACAATGAGCAGTTCTTC; cdr3_aa: CASSRPPAGAYNEQFF
cdr3_length: 14; j_call: TRBJ2-2; d_call: .; v_call: TRBV10-1; clone_size: .; cdr3_nt: TGCGCCAGCAGCCCGACAGGGAGGACCGGGGAGCTGTTTTTT; cdr3_aa: CASSPTGRTGELFF
cdr3_length: 15; j_call: TRBJ2-2; d_call: TRBD2; v_call: TRBV11-2; clone_size: .; cdr3_nt: TGTGCCAGCAGCCCCGGGGGGGTGAAGAACGGGGAGCTGTTTTTT; cdr3_aa: CASSPGGVKNGELFF
cdr3_length: 15; j_call: TRBJ1-5; d_call: TRBD1; v_call: TRBV5-5; clone_size: .; cdr3_nt: TGTGCCAGCAGCTTGGACAGGGGTCTGCGTCAGCCCCAGCATTTT; cdr3_aa: CASSLDRGLRQPQHF
cdr3_length: 16; j_call: TRBJ1-1; d_call: TRBD1; v_call: TRBV10-3; clone_size: .; cdr3_nt: TGTGCCATCAGTGATAGCCCGGGACAGGGCAACACTGAAGCTTTCTTT; cdr3_aa: CAISDSPGQGNTEAFF
cdr3_length: 15; j_call: TRBJ2-7; d_call: .; v_call: TRBV6-1; clone_size: .; cdr3_nt: TGTGCCAGCAGTGAAAGGGGATCGTACTCCTACGAGCAGTACTTC; cdr3_aa: CASSERGSYSYEQYF
cdr3_length: 15; j_call: TRBJ2-3; d_call: .; v_call: TRBV30; clone_size: .; cdr3_nt: TGTGCCTGGAGGAGAGGGGGGGGCGGCACAGATACGCAGTATTTT; cdr3_aa: CAWRRGGGGTDTQYF
cdr3_length: 16; j_call: TRBJ1-3; d_call: .; v_call: TRBV5-6; clone_size: .; cdr3_nt: TGTGCCAGCAGCATCCGGACTCGACGCTCTGGAAACACCATATATTTT; cdr3_aa: CASSIRTRRSGNTIYF
cdr3_length: 14; j_call: TRBJ1-2; d_call: .; v_call: TRBV15; clone_size: .; cdr3_nt: TGTGCCACCAGAGAGGCGCGGGGAGACTATGGCTACACCTTC; cdr3_aa: CATREARGDYGYTF
cdr3_length: 16; j_call: TRBJ2-1; d_call: TRBD2; v_call: TRBV7-3; clone_size: .; cdr3_nt: TGTGCCAGCAGCCAGGTCGGAACGGGAGGGCCGAATGAGCAGTTCTTC; cdr3_aa: CASSQVGTGGPNEQFF
cdr3_length: 16; j_call: TRBJ2-1; d_call: TRBD2; v_call: TRBV19; clone_size: many; cdr3_nt: TGTGCCAGTAGTATTTATGGGACTAGCGGGAGTGATGAGCAGTTCTTC; cdr3_aa: CASSIYGTSGSDEQFF
cdr3_length: 15; j_call: TRBJ2-5; d_call: .; v_call: TRBV19; clone_size: .; cdr3_nt: TGTGCCAGTAGTATCTCCGGGACAAAACAAGAGACCCAGTACTTC; cdr3_aa: CASSISGTKQETQYF
cdr3_length: 15; j_call: TRBJ2-1; d_call: TRBD2; v_call: TRBV7-2; clone_size: .; cdr3_nt: TGTGCCAGCAGCCTGGGACTAGCGGGATACAATGAGCAGTTCTTC; cdr3_aa: CASSLGLAGYNEQFF
cdr3_length: 15; j_call: TRBJ2-1; d_call: .; v_call: TRBV11-2; clone_size: once; cdr3_nt: TGTGCCAGCAGCCAGCCCCGACTCGCCGGGGATGAGCAGTTCTTC; cdr3_aa: CASSQPRLAGDEQFF
cdr3_length: 19; j_call: TRBJ2-1; d_call: TRBD2; v_call: TRBV7-9; clone_size: .; cdr3_nt: TGTGCCAGCACCCGGGGACTAGCGGGATTCCTTAATGCCTACAATGAGCAGTTCTTC; cdr3_aa: CASTRGLAGFLNAYNEQFF
cdr3_length: 14; j_call: TRBJ1-1; d_call: .; v_call: TRBV18; clone_size: .; cdr3_nt: TGTGCCAGCTCGTTCGACTACGGTAACACTGAAGCTTTCTTT; cdr3_aa: CASSFDYGNTEAFF
cdr3_length: 18; j_call: TRBJ2-5; d_call: TRBD2; v_call: TRBV7-2; clone_size: .; cdr3_nt: TGTGCCAGCAGCTTCTCGGGACTAGCGGGAGGGGCGGGGGAGACCCAGTACTTC; cdr3_aa: CASSFSGLAGGAGETQYF
cdr3_length: 14; j_call: TRBJ2-2; d_call: .; v_call: TRBV5-8; clone_size: .; cdr3_nt: TGTGCCAGCAGCGTGACGGGGAACACCGGGGAGCTGTTTTTT; cdr3_aa: CASSVTGNTGELFF
cdr3_length: 15; j_call: TRBJ2-1; d_call: TRBD2; v_call: TRBV5-4; clone_size: .; cdr3_nt: TGTGCCAGCAGCTTGAGGACTAGCGGTAACAATGAGCAGTTCTTC; cdr3_aa: CASSLRTSGNNEQFF
cdr3_length: 16; j_call: TRBJ2-7; d_call: .; v_call: TRBV30; clone_size: many; cdr3_nt: TGTGCCTGGAGTCCGAGAACGGGACTGATGACCTACGAGCAGTACTTC; cdr3_aa: CAWSPRTGLMTYEQYF